This T cell receptor (beta chain) was identified during a study of CD8 T cells in Susac syndrome. Study summary: Patients with Susac syndrome were therapy-naive, on corticosteroids, or on intravenous immunoglobulin alone at the time that blood was drawn.

The germline gives CDR1 KGHSH, CDR2 LQKENI. The trim removed 3 bases at V and 4 bases at J, leaving 7 bases unmatched. This CDR3 is 15 amino acids long. Random hexamers were used to reverse transcribe the RNA input (0.5 to 1 ug). Amplification of TCR beta CDR3 across 54 Vbeta and 13 Jbeta was performed with immunoSEQ multiplex PCR. TCRdb re-analysed the immunoSEQ multiplex PCR reads in MiXCR, keeping a single row per CDR3 protein. The sample shows about 140,000 distinct CDR3 sequences, 95% of them seen only once. This clonotype has only one observation. This TCR derives from a human donor with Susac syndrome. Sequencing was done on a sample of CD4+ T cells from PBMCs. The chain joins TRBV18 to TRBJ2-5; 8 bases line up with TRBD1. CDR3 region: CASSPRQGIRETQYF. CDR3 coding DNA: TGTGCCAGCTCACCCAGACAGGGGATAAGAGAGACCCAGTACTTC.